This is a list of T cell receptor beta chains from one sample in a study of shared clonotypes between healthy human individuals. TCRdb's table, derived via immunoSEQ multiplex PCR, lists solely in-frame clones and lacks some. The profile shows around 2.5 million clones, roughly 93% of them singletons. What was sequenced was naive CD4+ T cells from PBMCs. The receptors were gathered from a man aged 18 to 29 in good health. Some clones in this sample may be carry-over from other donors' samples. CDR3s include the opening cysteine and the closing phenylalanine or tryptophan. The D gene is left open where the match is weak. Where a row states a size, it is once, few, many or the class of an expanded clone; other rows omit it.

NA | TRBJ2-1 | NA | TRBV21-1 | TGTGCCAGCAGCACCCATAGGAGAGAGACTAATGAGGAGCAGTTCTTC | CASSTHRRETNEEQFF
NA | TRBJ1-1 | NA | TRBV5-5 | TGTGCCAGTAATCCGTCCAGGTCAGAAGCTTTCTTT | CASNPSRSEAFF
NA | TRBJ2-1 | TRBD2 | TRBV7-9 | TGTGCCAGCAGCTTAGTGGGACTAGCGGGAGAGCAGTTCTTC | CASSLVGLAGEQFF
NA | TRBJ1-5 | NA | TRBV27 | TGTGCCAGCAGTGTACGGCCCCCAGGGACAAGCAATCAGCCCCAGCATTTT | CASSVRPPGTSNQPQHF
NA | TRBJ1-3 | NA | TRBV5-1 | TGCGCCAGCAGCTTGGGGGTCGGCTTTTCGCGCTCTGGAAACACCATATATTTT | CASSLGVGFSRSGNTIYF
NA | TRBJ2-3 | NA | TRBV10-3 | TGTGCCATCGGGTCAGTGAGGGGCACGGGCTTGGCGCAGTATTTT | CAIGSVRGTGLAQYF
few | TRBJ2-7 | NA | TRBV6-5 | TGTGCCAGCAGTTCCTTCGCGGGGTACTACGAGCAGTACTTC | CASSSFAGYYEQYF
NA | TRBJ2-5 | TRBD2 | TRBV5-6 | TGTGCCAGCAGCTTTCATCAGCGGGATCAAAAGACCCAGTACTTC | CASSFHQRDQKTQYF
once | TRBJ2-3 | TRBD2 | TRBV27 | TGTGCCAGCAGTTTCCGTACTAGCGGGAGGAGCACAGATACGCAGTATTTT | CASSFRTSGRSTDTQYF
NA | TRBJ2-1 | TRBD1 | TRBV11-3 | TGTGCCAGCAGCCCTAGACAGGGAACTAAGCTGTACAATGAGCAGTTCTTC | CASSPRQGTKLYNEQFF
NA | TRBJ2-2 | TRBD2 | TRBV27 | TGTGCCAGCAGACGCAGGGCTAGCGGGAGTCCCACCGGGGAGCTGTTTTTT | CASRRRASGSPTGELFF
NA | TRBJ2-5 | NA | TRBV7-9 | TGTGCCAGCAGTGAAAGGAAGGTGGGCGCCCGAGAGACCCAGTACTTC | CASSERKVGARETQYF
NA | TRBJ2-5 | NA | TRBV19 | TGTGCCAGTAGTATAGAGGGGGGAGAGACCCAGTACTTC | CASSIEGGETQYF
NA | TRBJ2-5 | TRBD1 | TRBV27 | TGTGCCAGCAGTTTTCAGGGGGCGGGTCAAGAGACCCAGTACTTC | CASSFQGAGQETQYF
NA | TRBJ2-7 | TRBD1 | TRBV7-2 | TGTGCCAGCAGCTCGGCAATCGCCCCGGGACAGGGGTTCTCCTACGAGCAGTACTTC | CASSSAIAPGQGFSYEQYF
NA | TRBJ2-7 | NA | TRBV2 | TGTGCCAGCAGGAGGGGACTGACGAACGAGCAGTACTTC | CASRRGLTNEQYF
NA | TRBJ2-7 | TRBD2 | TRBV7-3 | TGTGCCAGCAGCCCCCGGGGGGTGAGGGGCGAGCAGTACTTC | CASSPRGVRGEQYF